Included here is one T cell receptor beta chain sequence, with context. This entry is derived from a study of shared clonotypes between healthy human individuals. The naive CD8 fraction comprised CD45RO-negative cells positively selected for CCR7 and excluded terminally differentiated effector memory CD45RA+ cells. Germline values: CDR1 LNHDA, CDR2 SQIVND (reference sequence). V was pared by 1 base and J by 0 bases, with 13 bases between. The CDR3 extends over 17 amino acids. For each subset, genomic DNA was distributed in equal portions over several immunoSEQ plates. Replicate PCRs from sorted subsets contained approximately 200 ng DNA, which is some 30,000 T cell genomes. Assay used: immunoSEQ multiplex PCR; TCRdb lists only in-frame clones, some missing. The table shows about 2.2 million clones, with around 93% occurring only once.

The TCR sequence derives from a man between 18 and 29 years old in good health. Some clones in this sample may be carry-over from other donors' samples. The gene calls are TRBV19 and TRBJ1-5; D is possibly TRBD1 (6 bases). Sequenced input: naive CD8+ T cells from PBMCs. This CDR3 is CASSIGEGVYSNQPQHF. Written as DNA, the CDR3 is TGTGCCAGTAGTATAGGGGAGGGGGTCTATAGCAATCAGCCCCAGCATTTT.